A selection of T cell receptor beta chains follows, all from one sample in a study of shared clonotypes between healthy human individuals. TCRdb keeps only in-frame clones here, not all; method: immunoSEQ multiplex PCR. The table lists about 470,000 clones, roughly 83% of them singletons. Input material: PBMCs. The source is a woman in her forties in good health. Some clones in this sample may be carry-over from other donors' samples. The CDR3 runs from the conserved cysteine through the conserved F or W. D genes are given only for firm matches. Some rows mark clone size as missing; the rest say once, few, many or name a class of expanded clone.

cdr3_nt: TGTGCCAGCAGCTTAGGTAGTACGGGAGGCTACGAGCAGTACTTC; cdr3_aa: CASSLGSTGGYEQYF; v_call: TRBV11-1; d_call: TRBD2; j_call: TRBJ2-7; clone_size: .
cdr3_nt: TGTGCCAGCACTACCGGGACAGGGGTCGGCGAGCAGTACTTC; cdr3_aa: CASTTGTGVGEQYF; v_call: TRBV21-1; d_call: .; j_call: TRBJ2-7; clone_size: .
cdr3_nt: TGTGCCAGCACCTCCCCGGTCGGTTTTCTAGGCAGCAAAGAGACCCAGTACTTC; cdr3_aa: CASTSPVGFLGSKETQYF; v_call: TRBV28; d_call: .; j_call: TRBJ2-5; clone_size: .
cdr3_nt: TGTGCCACAGGATTTGCCACCGGGGAGCTGTTTTTT; cdr3_aa: CATGFATGELFF; v_call: TRBV6-5; d_call: .; j_call: TRBJ2-2; clone_size: .
cdr3_nt: TGTGCCAGCAGCTTCATTGGACTAGCGGAAAAAGAGACCCAGTACTTC; cdr3_aa: CASSFIGLAEKETQYF; v_call: TRBV7-8; d_call: TRBD2; j_call: TRBJ2-5; clone_size: .
cdr3_nt: TGTGCCAGCAGCTTATATCTCTCTGGGGCCAACGTCCTGACTTTC; cdr3_aa: CASSLYLSGANVLTF; v_call: TRBV7-6; d_call: .; j_call: TRBJ2-6; clone_size: few
cdr3_nt: TGCGCCAGCAGTGAGTTCGGACAGGGGGATCAGTACTTC; cdr3_aa: CASSEFGQGDQYF; v_call: TRBV10-2; d_call: TRBD1; j_call: TRBJ2-4; clone_size: .
cdr3_nt: TGTGCCAGCAGTACGGGTCCCCGAGAAAACTTC; cdr3_aa: CASSTGPRENF; v_call: TRBV6-6; d_call: .; j_call: TRBJ2-7; clone_size: .
cdr3_nt: TGTGCCATGCCGTCTAAAGAGACCCAGTACTTC; cdr3_aa: CAMPSKETQYF; v_call: TRBV10-3; d_call: .; j_call: TRBJ2-5; clone_size: .
cdr3_nt: TGCGCCAGCAGCGTGGACAGGGCCTACGAGCAGTACTTC; cdr3_aa: CASSVDRAYEQYF; v_call: TRBV5-1; d_call: TRBD1; j_call: TRBJ2-7; clone_size: .
cdr3_nt: TGTGCCAGCAGCCGGACAGGGAAAGTCTCTGGGGCCAACGTCCTGACTTTC; cdr3_aa: CASSRTGKVSGANVLTF; v_call: TRBV7-3; d_call: TRBD1; j_call: TRBJ2-6; clone_size: .
cdr3_nt: TGTGCCAGCAGGTCACAGGGGGAAACGCAGTATTTT; cdr3_aa: CASRSQGETQYF; v_call: TRBV6-1; d_call: TRBD1; j_call: TRBJ2-3; clone_size: .
cdr3_nt: TGTGCCAGCAGTAGCTTGGACAGGTTTTCCTACAATGAGCAGTTCTTC; cdr3_aa: CASSSLDRFSYNEQFF; v_call: TRBV5-5; d_call: TRBD1; j_call: TRBJ2-1; clone_size: once
cdr3_nt: TGTGCCAGCAGCCCAGGAGCGGGCTACGCTGAAGCTTTCTTT; cdr3_aa: CASSPGAGYAEAFF; v_call: TRBV7-9; d_call: .; j_call: TRBJ1-1; clone_size: .
cdr3_nt: TGTGCCAGCAGTGGAGGAATTTACGAGCAGTACTTC; cdr3_aa: CASSGGIYEQYF; v_call: TRBV25-1; d_call: .; j_call: TRBJ2-7; clone_size: .
cdr3_nt: TGTGCCAGCAGCGTAGGTGACAACTATGGCTACACCTTC; cdr3_aa: CASSVGDNYGYTF; v_call: TRBV9; d_call: .; j_call: TRBJ1-2; clone_size: .
cdr3_nt: TGTGCCAGCAGCTTCTCGACAGGGGCTGGAAACACCATATATTTT; cdr3_aa: CASSFSTGAGNTIYF; v_call: TRBV7-9; d_call: TRBD1; j_call: TRBJ1-3; clone_size: .
cdr3_nt: TGCAGTGCTTACGATGGCTACACCTTC; cdr3_aa: CSAYDGYTF; v_call: TRBV20-1; d_call: .; j_call: TRBJ1-2; clone_size: many
cdr3_nt: TGTGCCAGCAGCTTAGGGACAGGCCCCTACGAGCAGTACTTC; cdr3_aa: CASSLGTGPYEQYF; v_call: TRBV7-3; d_call: TRBD1; j_call: TRBJ2-7; clone_size: .
cdr3_nt: TGTGCCAGCTCACCGTCCCGGGACATCTCTGGGGCCAACGTCCTGACTTTC; cdr3_aa: CASSPSRDISGANVLTF; v_call: TRBV18; d_call: .; j_call: TRBJ2-6; clone_size: .
cdr3_nt: TGCAGCGTCGCCCGTAGCGGGAGGATCGACGAGCAGTACTTC; cdr3_aa: CSVARSGRIDEQYF; v_call: TRBV29-1; d_call: TRBD2; j_call: TRBJ2-7; clone_size: .
cdr3_nt: TGTGCCTGGAACCGGGGTCTAGGTGAAAAACTGTTTTTT; cdr3_aa: CAWNRGLGEKLFF; v_call: TRBV30; d_call: .; j_call: TRBJ1-4; clone_size: .
cdr3_nt: TGTGCCAGCAGCCCACGACAGGGAACTAATGAAAAACTGTTTTTT; cdr3_aa: CASSPRQGTNEKLFF; v_call: TRBV11-2; d_call: TRBD1; j_call: TRBJ1-4; clone_size: few
cdr3_nt: TGTGCCAGCAGTGAGGCCACAGGGACCCATAATTCACCCCTCCACTTT; cdr3_aa: CASSEATGTHNSPLHF; v_call: TRBV25-1; d_call: .; j_call: TRBJ1-6; clone_size: once
cdr3_nt: TGTGCCAGCAGTGCCACCGGGACCAACGAGGGTAGTGGGACCCAGTACTTC; cdr3_aa: CASSATGTNEGSGTQYF; v_call: TRBV2; d_call: .; j_call: TRBJ2-5; clone_size: .
cdr3_nt: TGTGCCAGCAGTTCAAACCCCACTAGCTACGAGCAGTACTTC; cdr3_aa: CASSSNPTSYEQYF; v_call: TRBV27; d_call: .; j_call: TRBJ2-7; clone_size: .
cdr3_nt: TGTGCCAGCAGTCCTGACGGGACAGGTTTCTACGAGCAGTACTTC; cdr3_aa: CASSPDGTGFYEQYF; v_call: TRBV6-5; d_call: TRBD1; j_call: TRBJ2-7; clone_size: few
cdr3_nt: TGTGCCAGCAGCTTAGTCGGACAGGGTGGGGATACGCAGTATTTT; cdr3_aa: CASSLVGQGGDTQYF; v_call: TRBV7-2; d_call: TRBD1; j_call: TRBJ2-3; clone_size: once
cdr3_nt: TGTGCCAGTAGCGGGACAGCGGCTATTAGCAATCAGCCCCAGCATTTT; cdr3_aa: CASSGTAAISNQPQHF; v_call: TRBV19; d_call: TRBD1; j_call: TRBJ1-5; clone_size: .
cdr3_nt: TGTGCCAGCAGCCCAAAAAAGGCGGGGGTAGTAAATGAGCAGTTCTTC; cdr3_aa: CASSPKKAGVVNEQFF; v_call: TRBV7-9; d_call: TRBD2; j_call: TRBJ2-1; clone_size: .
cdr3_nt: TGTGCCAGTAGTACTCCGGGACTAGCGGGTGAGCAGTTCTTC; cdr3_aa: CASSTPGLAGEQFF; v_call: TRBV19; d_call: TRBD2; j_call: TRBJ2-1; clone_size: .
cdr3_nt: TGTGCCAGCTCACCCAGCCTGAGCACAGATACGCAGTATTTT; cdr3_aa: CASSPSLSTDTQYF; v_call: TRBV18; d_call: .; j_call: TRBJ2-3; clone_size: .
cdr3_nt: TGTGCCAGCAGCAGTGGGGCAGTTAGCACAGATACGCAGTATTTT; cdr3_aa: CASSSGAVSTDTQYF; v_call: TRBV5-4; d_call: .; j_call: TRBJ2-3; clone_size: once